The rows below give T cell receptor beta chains drawn from one sample of a study of blood T cells in healthy people across ages. Each CDR3 protein gets one entry after TCRdb re-called the 5' RACE reads with MiXCR. The top ten hold about 20% of the sample, which has about 970,000 distinct CDR3 sequences, roughly 51% seen once. Material: blood. The receptors stem from a woman aged 55-70 years in good health. CDR3s include the opening cysteine and the closing phenylalanine or tryptophan. The order of the fields is V gene, J gene, clone size, D gene, CDR3 DNA, CDR3 protein. A D gene is named only where the DNA matches it firmly. Clone size is stated in some rows and not others, as once, few, many or a class when expanded.

TRBV27	TRBJ1-6	few	.	TGTGCCAGCAGTGTGGGGGGGACCTATAATTCACCCCTCCACTTT	CASSVGGTYNSPLHF
TRBV5-1	TRBJ2-3	few	.	TGCGCCAGCAGCTCATGGACCAAAACAGATACGCAGTATTTT	CASSSWTKTDTQYF
TRBV20-1	TRBJ2-4	.	.	TGCAGTGCTAGAGACAGGTCGGGTGAGCAGTACTTC	CSARDRSGEQYF
TRBV23-1	TRBJ2-1	.	.	TGCGCCAGCAGTCTTTGGGACGCTCCCTACAATGAGCAGTTCTTC	CASSLWDAPYNEQFF
TRBV29-1	TRBJ2-3	few	.	TGCAGCTCCCGAACCACAGTGGATACGCAGTATTTT	CSSRTTVDTQYF
TRBV29-1	TRBJ1-4	few	TRBD1	TGCAGCGGGACAGGGAGGAATCAAAAACTGTTTTTT	CSGTGRNQKLFF
TRBV20-1	TRBJ2-1	.	TRBD2	TGCAGTGCACCTGGACTAGCGGGAAAATACTACGAGCAGTTCTTC	CSAPGLAGKYYEQFF
TRBV20-1	TRBJ1-1	.	TRBD1	TGCAGTGCTAGGGGGGGACAGGGTGGGACTGAAGCTTTCTTT	CSARGGQGGTEAFF
TRBV7-2	TRBJ2-5	.	.	TGTGCCAGCAGCGGCGGAGGGGGGGGCAAAGAGACCCAGTACTTC	CASSGGGGGKETQYF
TRBV28	TRBJ2-5	.	.	TGTGCCAGCTTTAGGACTATCAAAGAGACCCAGTACTTC	CASFRTIKETQYF
TRBV20-1	TRBJ2-1	.	TRBD2	TGCAGTGCTCCCTCGGGACTAGTCTTCAATGAGCAGTTCTTC	CSAPSGLVFNEQFF
TRBV5-1	TRBJ1-1	.	TRBD1	TGCGCCAGCAAACTTTACGGGACAGAAATTGAAGCTTTCTTT	CASKLYGTEIEAFF
TRBV10-3	TRBJ2-3	.	.	TGTGCCATCAGTGAGCCCACCACCATGAAAAGCACAGATACGCAGTATTTT	CAISEPTTMKSTDTQYF
TRBV7-9	TRBJ1-5	few	.	TGTGCCAGCAGCCATCCAGGGTATAATCAGCCCCAGCATTTT	CASSHPGYNQPQHF
TRBV7-2	TRBJ2-5	few	TRBD2	TGTGCCAGCAGGTTAGCGGGTTCCGAGACCCAGTACTTC	CASRLAGSETQYF
TRBV7-2	TRBJ2-7	.	.	TGTGCCAGCAGCCCTCCGAGGGGGGCAGTCAGGCTCGAGCAGTACTTC	CASSPPRGAVRLEQYF
TRBV29-1	TRBJ1-5	few	.	TGCAGCGTTGGAGACCCGGGTCAGCCCCAGCATTTT	CSVGDPGQPQHF
TRBV29-1	TRBJ2-3	.	.	TGCAGCGGGCGAGGGACTGTCACAGATACGCAGTATTTT	CSGRGTVTDTQYF
TRBV18	TRBJ1-1	.	TRBD1	TGTGCCAGCTCACCTGGGGGGACAGGGCGGAGGAACACTGAAGCTTTCTTT	CASSPGGTGRRNTEAFF
TRBV12-3/TRBV12-4	TRBJ1-1	.	TRBD1	TGTGCCAGCAAACGACAGGGGGCCCTGAACACTGAAGCTTTCTTT	CASKRQGALNTEAFF
TRBV7-2	TRBJ2-7	.	.	TGTGCCAGCAGCTCCGGGACCGCGGACTACGAGCAGTACTTC	CASSSGTADYEQYF
TRBV2	TRBJ1-2	.	.	TGTGCCAGCAGTGAACGAGGCCCCTGGGCCTACACCTTC	CASSERGPWAYTF
TRBV7-9	TRBJ2-3	.	.	TGTGCCAGCAGCTCCCCGACAGGCCGTATGGATACGCAGTATTTT	CASSSPTGRMDTQYF
TRBV5-6	TRBJ2-7	.	.	TGTGCCAGCAGCCGACCTCCTCCACAATCCTCAAGCTCCTACGAGCAGTACTTC	CASSRPPPQSSSSYEQYF
TRBV4-1	TRBJ2-5	.	.	TGCGCCAGCGCACCGAGAACCCTAGGAGTGCAAGAGACCCAGTACTTC	CASAPRTLGVQETQYF
TRBV4-1	TRBJ2-7	few	TRBD2	TGCGCCAGCAGCCCGGTAGCGGGAGGGTCCTACGAGCAGTACTTC	CASSPVAGGSYEQYF
TRBV3-1	TRBJ1-3	once	.	TGTGCCAGCAGCCAAGGGCTTCCTGGAAACACCATATATTTT	CASSQGLPGNTIYF
TRBV29-1	TRBJ2-3	.	.	TGCAGCGTTACCCGCCCGATCGGGGTAGATACGCAGTATTTT	CSVTRPIGVDTQYF
TRBV4-3	TRBJ2-7	.	.	TGCGCCAGCAGCCAGGACGGAACCAGCTACGAGCAGTACTTC	CASSQDGTSYEQYF
TRBV14	TRBJ2-7	many	.	TGTGCCAGCAGCCAACAGGCGGCGAGCTCCTACGAGCAGTACTTC	CASSQQAASSYEQYF
TRBV20-1	TRBJ2-7	.	.	TGCAGTGCTAGAGATGAAGGGGATGTATGGTACGAGCAGTACTTC	CSARDEGDVWYEQYF
TRBV12-3/TRBV12-4	TRBJ2-3	.	.	TGTGCCAGCACTCACGGGGACGTTAAAGGGCATACGCAGTATTTT	CASTHGDVKGHTQYF
TRBV4-1	TRBJ2-7	.	TRBD1	TGCGCCAGCAGCCAAGCCCCCGGGACAGGGGCCTACGAGCAGTACTTC	CASSQAPGTGAYEQYF
TRBV28	TRBJ2-7	.	.	TGTGCCAGCAGGCCTAGCGGAAGGGGGGAGCAGTACTTC	CASRPSGRGEQYF